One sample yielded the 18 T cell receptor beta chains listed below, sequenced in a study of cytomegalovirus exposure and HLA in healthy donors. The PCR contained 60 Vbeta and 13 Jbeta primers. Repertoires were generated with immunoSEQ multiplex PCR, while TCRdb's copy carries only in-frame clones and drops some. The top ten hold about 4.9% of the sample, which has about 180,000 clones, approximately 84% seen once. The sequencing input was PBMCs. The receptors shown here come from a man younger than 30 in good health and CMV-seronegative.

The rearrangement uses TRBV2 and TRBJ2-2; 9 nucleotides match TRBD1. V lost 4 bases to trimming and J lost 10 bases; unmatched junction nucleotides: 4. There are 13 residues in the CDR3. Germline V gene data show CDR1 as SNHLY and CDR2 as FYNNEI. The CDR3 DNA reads TGTGCCAGCAGTGTTACAGGGGGCTTGGAGCTGTTTTTT. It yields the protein CASSVTGGLELFF.

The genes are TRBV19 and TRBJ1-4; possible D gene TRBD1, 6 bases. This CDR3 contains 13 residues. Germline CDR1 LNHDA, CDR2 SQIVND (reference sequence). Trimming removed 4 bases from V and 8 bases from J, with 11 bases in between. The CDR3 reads CASSTRTGEKLFF. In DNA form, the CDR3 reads TGTGCCAGTAGTACAAGAACAGGGGAAAAACTGTTTTTT.

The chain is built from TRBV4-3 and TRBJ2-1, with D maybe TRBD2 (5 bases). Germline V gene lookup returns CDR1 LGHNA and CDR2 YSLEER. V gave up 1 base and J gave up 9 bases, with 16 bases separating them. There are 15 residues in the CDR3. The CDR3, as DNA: TGCGCCAGCAGCCAAGTCGGCGGGCCCTGGGGTGAGCAGTTCTTC. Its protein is CASSQVGGPWGEQFF.

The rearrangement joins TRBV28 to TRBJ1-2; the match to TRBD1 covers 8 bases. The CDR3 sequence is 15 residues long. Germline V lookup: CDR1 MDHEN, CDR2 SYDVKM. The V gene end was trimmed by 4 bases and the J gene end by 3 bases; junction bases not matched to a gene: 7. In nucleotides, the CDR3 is TGTGCCAGCAGTTCCCCAGGGGGCGCGGACTATGGCTACACCTTC. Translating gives CASSSPGGADYGYTF.

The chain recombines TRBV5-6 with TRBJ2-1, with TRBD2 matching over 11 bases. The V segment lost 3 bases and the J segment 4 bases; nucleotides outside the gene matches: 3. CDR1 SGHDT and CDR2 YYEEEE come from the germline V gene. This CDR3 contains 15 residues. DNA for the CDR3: TGTGCCAGCAGCTCCGGGACTAGCGGTTACAATGAGCAGTTCTTC. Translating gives CASSSGTSGYNEQFF.

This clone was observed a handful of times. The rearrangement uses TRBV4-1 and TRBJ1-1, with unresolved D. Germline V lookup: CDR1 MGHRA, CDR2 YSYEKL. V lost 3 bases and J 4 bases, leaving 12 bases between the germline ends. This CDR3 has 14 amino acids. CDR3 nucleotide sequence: TGCGCCAGCAGCCAGGCGGTCGGTGCCACTGAAGCTTTCTTT. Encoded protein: CASSQAVGATEAFF.

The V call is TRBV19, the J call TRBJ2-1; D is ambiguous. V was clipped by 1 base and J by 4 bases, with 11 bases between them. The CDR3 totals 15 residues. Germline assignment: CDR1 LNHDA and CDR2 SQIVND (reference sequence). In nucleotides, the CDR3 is TGTGCCAGTAGTATAGGCAGGCCCCTTTACAATGAGCAGTTCTTC. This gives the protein CASSIGRPLYNEQFF.

The CDR3 is CASSIDRWNTEAFF. In nucleotides, the CDR3 is TGTGCCAGTAGTATAGACAGGTGGAACACTGAAGCTTTCTTT. This chain connects TRBV19 to TRBJ1-1; D is uncertain. V was pared by 0 bases and J by 1 base, with 6 bases between. The CDR3 totals 14 residues. The germline V gene has CDR1 LNHDA and CDR2 SQIVND (reference sequence).

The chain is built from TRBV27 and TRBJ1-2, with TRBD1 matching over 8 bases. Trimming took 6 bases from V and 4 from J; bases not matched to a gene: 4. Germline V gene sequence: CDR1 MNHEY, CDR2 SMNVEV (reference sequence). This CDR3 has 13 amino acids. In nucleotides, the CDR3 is TGTGCCAGCAGGATGACAGGGGCCTATGGCTACACCTTC. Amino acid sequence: CASRMTGAYGYTF.

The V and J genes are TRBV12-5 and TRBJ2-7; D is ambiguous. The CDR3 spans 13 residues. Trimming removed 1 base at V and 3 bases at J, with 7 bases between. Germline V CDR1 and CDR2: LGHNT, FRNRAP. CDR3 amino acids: CASGLGAVYEQYF. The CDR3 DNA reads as TGTGCTAGTGGTTTGGGTGCAGTCTACGAGCAGTACTTC.

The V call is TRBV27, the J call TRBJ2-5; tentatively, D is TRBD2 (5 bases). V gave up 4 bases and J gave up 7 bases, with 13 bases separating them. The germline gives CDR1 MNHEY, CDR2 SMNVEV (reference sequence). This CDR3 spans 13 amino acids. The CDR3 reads CASSWENLGTQYF. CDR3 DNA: TGTGCCAGCAGTTGGGAGAATCTAGGGACCCAGTACTTC.

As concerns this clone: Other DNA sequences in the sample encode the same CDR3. The CDR3 sequence is CASTLTGTNEKLFF. The CDR3, as DNA: TGTGCCAGCACTTTGACAGGCACTAATGAAAAACTGTTTTTT. V gene TRBV25-1 combines with J gene TRBJ1-4, with a tentative D call TRBD1 (6 bases). Trimming pared 7 bases from V and 2 bases from J, leaving 11 bases between. The CDR3 sequence is 14 residues long. CDR1 is MGHDK and CDR2 is SYGVNS in the germline V gene.

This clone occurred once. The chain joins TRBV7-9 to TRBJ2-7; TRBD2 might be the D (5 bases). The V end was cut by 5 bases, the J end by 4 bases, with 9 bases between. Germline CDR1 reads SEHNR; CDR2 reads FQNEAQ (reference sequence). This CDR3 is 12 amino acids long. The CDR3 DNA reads TGTGCCAGCAGCGACGGGATTTACGAGCAGTACTTC. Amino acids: CASSDGIYEQYF.

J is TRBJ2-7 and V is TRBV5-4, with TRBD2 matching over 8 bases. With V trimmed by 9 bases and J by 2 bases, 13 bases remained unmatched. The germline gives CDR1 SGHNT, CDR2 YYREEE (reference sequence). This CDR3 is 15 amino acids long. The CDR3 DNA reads TGTGCCACCAAGCATTGGACTAGCCCAACCTACGAGCAGTACTTC. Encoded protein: CATKHWTSPTYEQYF. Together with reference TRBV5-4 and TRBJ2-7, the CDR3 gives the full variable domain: ETGVTQSPTHLIKTRGQQVTLRCSSQSGHNTVSWYQQALGQGPQFIFQYYREEENGRGNFPPRFSGLQFPNYSSELNVNALELDDSALYLCATKHWTSPTYEQYFGPGTRLTVT.

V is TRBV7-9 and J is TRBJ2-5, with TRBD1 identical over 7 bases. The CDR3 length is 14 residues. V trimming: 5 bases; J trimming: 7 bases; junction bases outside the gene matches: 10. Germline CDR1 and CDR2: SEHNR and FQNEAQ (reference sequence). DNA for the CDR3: TGTGCCAGCAGCCCAACAGGAACAGGGGTGACCCAGTACTTC. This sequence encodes CASSPTGTGVTQYF. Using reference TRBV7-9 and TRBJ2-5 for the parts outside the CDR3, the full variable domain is DTGVSQNPRHKITKRGQNVTFRCDPISEHNRLYWYRQTLGQGPEFLTYFQNEAQLEKSRLLSDRFSAERPKGSFSTLEIQRTEQGDSAMYLCASSPTGTGVTQYFGPGTRLLVL.

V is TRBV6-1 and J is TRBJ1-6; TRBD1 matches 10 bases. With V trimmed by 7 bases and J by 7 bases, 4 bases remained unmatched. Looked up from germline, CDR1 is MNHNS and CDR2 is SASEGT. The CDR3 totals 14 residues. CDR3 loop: CASIWTGGNSPLHF. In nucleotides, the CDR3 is TGTGCCAGCATCTGGACAGGGGGGAATTCACCCCTCCACTTT.

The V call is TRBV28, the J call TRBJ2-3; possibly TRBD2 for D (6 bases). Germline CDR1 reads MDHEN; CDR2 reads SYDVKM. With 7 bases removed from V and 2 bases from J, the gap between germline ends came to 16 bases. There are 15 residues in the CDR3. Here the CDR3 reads CASINPGLHTDTQYF. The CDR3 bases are TGTGCCAGCATCAACCCGGGACTTCACACAGATACGCAGTATTTT.

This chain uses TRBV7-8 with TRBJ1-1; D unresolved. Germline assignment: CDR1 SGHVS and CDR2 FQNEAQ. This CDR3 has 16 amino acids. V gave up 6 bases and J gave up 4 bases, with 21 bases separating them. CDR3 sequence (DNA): TGTGCCAGCAGACCCCATAGCGGGTCCCTTGTCACTGAAGCTTTCTTT. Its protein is CASRPHSGSLVTEAFF.